The clone carrying this T cell receptor beta chain was found once. Its specificity is not known. There were no patients who had received any treatment before thyroid surgery. Methods used by the authors: For papillary thyroid cancer, a distant-metastasis classifier was constructed from CDR3 differences observed across clinicopathological groups. TCRdb re-clonotyped the PCR reads through MiXCR. The V and J calls and clone size are TCRdb's, not the authors'. The data show roughly 30,000 clones, just under 30% seen once. This record belongs to a study of metastatic and nonmetastatic thyroid tumors. General study results and limits: Versus benign nodules, malignant thyroid tumors reportedly had significantly higher TCR beta diversity, in blood and tumor.

The sequenced sample was blood. This sequence originates from a female donor with papillary thyroid cancer or a benign thyroid nodule (not recorded which). Some clones in this sample may be carry-over from other donors' samples.

As DNA, the CDR3 is TGTGCCAGCAGCGGGGGACTAGCGGGAGTATCTGAGTTCTTC. Translation: CASSGGLAGVSEFF. The V and J genes are TRBV11-2 and TRBJ2-1; 14 nucleotides align to TRBD2. CDR1 SGHAT and CDR2 FQNNGV come from the germline V gene. Trimming removed 5 bases from V and 14 bases from J; junction bases left unmatched: 8. This CDR3 region has 14 residues.